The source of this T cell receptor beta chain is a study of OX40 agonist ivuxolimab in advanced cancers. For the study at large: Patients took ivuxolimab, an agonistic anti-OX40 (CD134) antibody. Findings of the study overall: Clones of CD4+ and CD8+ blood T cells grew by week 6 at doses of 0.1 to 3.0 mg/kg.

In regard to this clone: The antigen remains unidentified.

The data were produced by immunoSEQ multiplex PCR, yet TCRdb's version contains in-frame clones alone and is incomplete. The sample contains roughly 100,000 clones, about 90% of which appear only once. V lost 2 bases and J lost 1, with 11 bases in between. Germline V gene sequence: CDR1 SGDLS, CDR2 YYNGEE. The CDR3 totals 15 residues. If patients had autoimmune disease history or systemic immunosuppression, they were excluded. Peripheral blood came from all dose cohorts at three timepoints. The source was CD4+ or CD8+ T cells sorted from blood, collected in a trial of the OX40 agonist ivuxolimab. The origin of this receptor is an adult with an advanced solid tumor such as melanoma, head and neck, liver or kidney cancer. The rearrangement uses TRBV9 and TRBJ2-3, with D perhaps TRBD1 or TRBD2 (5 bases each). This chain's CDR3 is CASSVGPSRTDTQYF. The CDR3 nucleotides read TGTGCCAGCAGCGTGGGACCAAGTCGCACAGATACGCAGTATTTT.